This entry lists 16 T cell receptor beta chains sequenced from one sample in a study of OX40 agonist ivuxolimab in advanced cancers. Repertoires were generated with immunoSEQ multiplex PCR, while TCRdb's copy carries only in-frame clones and drops some. Here the sample spans about 160,000 clones, roughly 94% being singletons. The sample here was CD4+ or CD8+ T cells sorted from blood, taken in a trial of the OX40 agonist ivuxolimab. These receptors all stem from an adult with an advanced solid tumor such as melanoma, head and neck, liver or kidney cancer.

About this clone itself: The sample holds other DNA sequences that translate to the same CDR3. The chain combines TRBV28 with TRBJ2-7, with D maybe TRBD2 (5 bases). The CDR3 has 15 amino acids. V lost 6 bases, J lost 1 base, and 16 bases lay in between. Germline V lookup: CDR1 MDHEN, CDR2 SYDVKM. The CDR3 spells CASSPPGGPSYEQYF. The DNA of the CDR3 is TGTGCCAGCAGCCCCCCGGGCGGGCCTTCCTACGAGCAGTACTTC.

The rearrangement joins TRBV6-5 to TRBJ1-1; no definite D call. The V gene's germline CDR1 is MNHEY and CDR2 SVGAGI. Trimming took 0 bases from V and 0 from J, leaving 8 bases between them. This CDR3 is built from 15 residues. The CDR3 reads CASSYSRVMNTEAFF. DNA for the CDR3: TGTGCCAGCAGTTACTCGAGGGTAATGAACACTGAAGCTTTCTTT.

This clone appeared a few times. The chain links TRBV6-1 to TRBJ1-1; TRBD1 agrees at 9 bases. Germline V gives CDR1 MNHNS, CDR2 SASEGT. Unmatched junction bases numbered 10, after V lost 4 bases and J lost 4 bases. The CDR3 has 16 amino acids. The CDR3 protein is CASSAGQGRGGTEAFF. The CDR3 nucleotides are TGTGCCAGCAGTGCCGGACAGGGGAGGGGGGGCACTGAAGCTTTCTTT.

The V call is TRBV11-2, the J call TRBJ1-5, with a tentative D call TRBD1 (5 bases). The ends were cut back, 5 bases at V and 4 bases at J, with 12 bases in the middle. Germline V gene sequence: CDR1 SGHAT, CDR2 FQNNGV. CDR3 length equals 14 residues. CDR3 region: CASSPGTENQPQHF. In DNA, the CDR3 is TGTGCCAGCAGCCCCGGGACGGAGAATCAGCCCCAGCATTTT.

The chain recombines TRBV27 with TRBJ1-1, with D maybe TRBD1 (5 bases). The V end lost 3 bases, the J end lost 0 bases, and 11 bases lay between the germline ends. The CDR3 has 15 amino acids. In germline, CDR1 is MNHEY, CDR2 SMNVEV (reference sequence). The DNA for the CDR3 is TGTGCCAGCAGTTTTTCCTTGACAGTGAACACTGAAGCTTTCTTT. Its protein product is CASSFSLTVNTEAFF.

The chain links TRBV2 to TRBJ2-5, with D unclear. The CDR3 totals 14 residues. Looked up from germline, CDR1 is SNHLY and CDR2 is FYNNEI. V was clipped by 5 bases and J by 2 bases, with 12 bases between them. CDR3: CASSFERGQETQYF. The CDR3 nucleotides are TGTGCCAGCAGTTTCGAACGAGGACAAGAGACCCAGTACTTC.

The gene calls are TRBV29-1 and TRBJ2-1, with 8 bases aligning to TRBD2. J was trimmed by 5 bases and V by 4 bases; bases with no gene match: 4. The CDR3 has 13 amino acids. Germline CDR1 reads SQVTM; CDR2 reads ANQGSEA. CDR3 loop: CSVVLAGHNEQFF. The CDR3 DNA reads TGCAGCGTTGTATTAGCGGGACACAATGAGCAGTTCTTC.

The rearrangement joins TRBV6-5 to TRBJ1-1; D is perhaps TRBD1 (5 bases). The length of the CDR3 is 14 residues. Germline-derived CDR1 and CDR2 are MNHEY and SVGAGI. V gave up 2 bases and J gave up 5 bases, with 12 bases separating them. The CDR3 is CASSYRGGRTEAFF. CDR3 nucleotide sequence: TGTGCCAGCAGTTACAGGGGCGGTCGGACTGAAGCTTTCTTT.

The J gene is TRBJ2-3, the V gene TRBV7-3, with D possibly being TRBD1 (6 bases). The V gene lost 5 bases and the J gene lost 4 bases, with 13 bases spanning the gap. The CDR3 spans 14 residues. Germline-derived CDR1 and CDR2 are SGHTA and FQGTGA. The CDR3 bases are TGTGCCAGCAGCCAAACCCGACAGGCAGATACGCAGTATTTT. Its translation is CASSQTRQADTQYF.

The V and J genes are TRBV27 and TRBJ2-7, with D uncertain. The CDR3 contains 13 residues. Per germline, CDR1 MNHEY and CDR2 SMNVEV (reference sequence). V was pared by 3 bases and J by 0 bases, with 6 bases between. CDR3 nucleotides: TGTGCCAGCAGTTTCTACAACTCCTACGAGCAGTACTTC. This translates into CASSFYNSYEQYF.

Comment on this clone: An end of the junction differs from the germline gene, which may be a read error. This chain joins TRBV5-4 and TRBJ2-5; D is unclear. The CDR3 has 13 amino acids. Germline-derived CDR1 and CDR2 are SGHNT and YYREEE (reference sequence). CDR3 in amino acids: CASSLMNQETQYF. The CDR3 nucleotides read TGTGCCAGCAGCTTAATGAACCAGGAGACCCAGTACTTC.

The J gene is TRBJ1-2, the V gene TRBV6-6, with 9 positions matching TRBD1. In germline, CDR1 is MNHNY, CDR2 SVGAGI (reference sequence). This CDR3 has 14 residues. Trimming at V came to 4 bases and at J to 7 bases, leaving 7 bases not matched to a gene. The CDR3 is CASSFRDRAGGYTF. CDR3 in DNA: TGTGCCAGCAGTTTCCGGGACAGGGCCGGTGGCTACACCTTC.

V usage is TRBV28 and J usage is TRBJ2-1, with D possibly matching TRBD2 (5 bases). With 5 bases removed from V and 6 bases from J, the gap between germline ends came to 20 bases. The CDR3 spans 16 residues. Germline CDR1 and CDR2: MDHEN and SYDVKM. The CDR3 nucleotides are TGTGCCAGCAGTCTATCCCTCGGGATGATGGGCAATGAGCAGTTCTTC. This sequence encodes CASSLSLGMMGNEQFF.

In nucleotides, the CDR3 is TGCGCCAGCAGCCAAACCACTGGTCTCAGGGTAGACTATGGCTACACCTTC. Protein: CASSQTTGLRVDYGYTF. The rearrangement uses TRBV4-3 and TRBJ1-2; D perhaps matches TRBD1 (5 bases). CDR3 length: 17 residues. Trimming cost V 2 bases and J 3 bases, with 19 bases left between them. From germline, CDR1 is LGHNA and CDR2 YSLEER.

The gene calls are TRBV4-2 and TRBJ2-1; the D is unclear. Germline values: CDR1 LGHNA, CDR2 YNFKEQ. The CDR3 sequence is 12 residues long. The V end lost 4 bases, the J end lost 4 bases, and 5 bases lay between the germline ends. The CDR3 reads CASSLIYNEQFF. In nucleotides, the CDR3 is TGTGCCAGCAGCCTCATATACAATGAGCAGTTCTTC.

The gene calls are TRBV7-2 and TRBJ2-5, with a tentative D call TRBD2 (6 bases). Germline CDR1 and CDR2: SGHTA and FQGNSA. The V gene lost 1 base and the J gene lost 0 bases, with 18 bases spanning the gap. The CDR3 totals 18 residues. CDR3 nucleotide sequence: TGTGCCAGCAGCTTAGGGAATTTCGGACTACCTTACCAAGAGACCCAGTACTTC. This codes for CASSLGNFGLPYQETQYF.